Presented here are 28 T cell receptor beta chains from one specimen sequenced in a study of T cells in localized non-small cell lung cancer. The assay was immunoSEQ multiplex PCR, and TCRdb's table has in-frame clones only and misses some. The sample holds over 45,000 clones, 85% to 90% seen once. This specimen was peripheral blood, taken before any cancer treatment. Receptor source: a man between 35 and 75 years old with stage I squamous cell lung carcinoma.

The rearrangement links TRBV4-3 to TRBJ2-2; 8 bases agree with TRBD1. CDR3 length equals 17 residues. The ends lost 0 bases at V and 4 bases at J; junction bases unmatched: 7. Looked up from germline, CDR1 is LGHNA and CDR2 is YSLEER. The CDR3 sequence is CASSQERRGLGTGELFF. The DNA for the CDR3 is TGCGCCAGCAGCCAAGAACGCAGGGGGCTGGGCACCGGGGAGCTGTTTTTT.

The chain has TRBV19 and TRBJ2-7; D unclear. This CDR3 has 13 residues. The V gene's germline CDR1 is LNHDA and CDR2 SQIVND (reference sequence). Trimming pared 3 bases from V and 3 bases from J, leaving 9 bases between. The CDR3 nucleotides are TGTGCCAGTAGTATCTCCCCCCACTACGAGCAGTACTTC. Translating it yields CASSISPHYEQYF.

The J gene is TRBJ1-2, the V gene TRBV10-1, with TRBD1 matching over 7 bases. The CDR3 sequence is 15 residues long. Per germline, CDR1 WNHNN and CDR2 SYGVQD (reference sequence). Trimming at V came to 4 bases and at J to 4 bases, leaving 9 bases not matched to a gene. This chain's CDR3 is CASSAYRDSSYGYTF. As DNA, the CDR3 is TGCGCCAGCAGTGCATATAGGGACAGTTCCTATGGCTACACCTTC.

The rearrangement joins TRBV15 to TRBJ2-1; 9 bases match TRBD2. The CDR3 has 13 amino acids. With V trimmed by 7 bases and J by 11 bases, 9 bases remained unmatched. CDR1 LNHNV and CDR2 YYDKDF come from the germline V gene (reference sequence). CDR3 nucleotides: TGTGCCACCACTGTGACTAGCGGATACCAGCAGTTCTTC. Protein product: CATTVTSGYQQFF.

V is TRBV30 and J is TRBJ2-1; 13 nucleotides match TRBD2. The CDR3 totals 16 residues. Germline CDR1 and CDR2: GTSNPN and SVGIG (reference sequence). With 1 base clipped from V and 7 bases from J, the junction kept 7 bases outside the gene matches. CDR3 region: CAWSGRTSGSWNEQFF. CDR3 DNA: TGTGCCTGGAGTGGACGGACTAGCGGGAGCTGGAATGAGCAGTTCTTC.

CDR3 loop: CASSPWTRLGTGELFF. In DNA form, the CDR3 reads TGTGCCAGCAGCCCTTGGACTAGGCTGGGCACCGGGGAGCTGTTTTTT. The chain carries TRBV9 and TRBJ2-2; 7 bases fit TRBD2. From germline, CDR1 is SGDLS and CDR2 YYNGEE. V shed 4 bases, J shed 4 bases, and the junction held 10 bases outside the gene matches. The CDR3 totals 16 residues.

This chain joins TRBV19 and TRBJ2-3; D tentatively reads TRBD1 or TRBD2 (7 bases each). Germline loops: CDR1 LNHDA, CDR2 SQIVND (reference sequence). CDR3 length equals 14 residues. Trimming stripped 6 bases from V and 2 bases from J, with 12 bases between. The CDR3 protein is CASSRGGSTDTQYF. CDR3 bases: TGTGCCAGTAGCAGGGGGGGATCCACAGATACGCAGTATTTT.

This clone is a singleton in its sample. This rearrangement joins TRBV6-1 to TRBJ1-1; TRBD1 matches 8 bases. V shed 5 bases, J shed 5 bases, and the junction held 4 bases outside the gene matches. Per germline, CDR1 MNHNS and CDR2 SASEGT. The CDR3 spans 13 residues. CDR3 protein: CASSPRQGTEAFF. The CDR3 nucleotides are TGTGCCAGCAGTCCTCGACAGGGGACTGAAGCTTTCTTT.

The count of this clone is one. The chain joins TRBV4-3 to TRBJ2-3; D not certain. CDR3 length: 14 amino acids. V lost 0 bases, J lost 0 bases, and 4 bases lay in between. The germline gives CDR1 LGHNA, CDR2 YSLEER. CDR3 residues: CASSQERSTDTQYF. The CDR3 region has the DNA TGCGCCAGCAGCCAAGAACGTAGCACAGATACGCAGTATTTT.

For this clone: One junction end disagrees with the germline gene, perhaps due to a read error. The chain couples TRBV7-9 to TRBJ2-5; 10 bases are shared with TRBD2. The germline gives CDR1 SEHNR, CDR2 FQNEAQ (reference sequence). The CDR3 loop spans 12 amino acids. The CDR3 loop is CASSGKGTSENF. The CDR3 nucleotides are TGTGCCAGCAGCGGGAAGGGGACTAGCGAGAACTTC.

This clone was seen a single time. The chain couples TRBV15 to TRBJ2-5; D not certain. The J call may be mistaken, given a closer DNA end match to TRBJ2-7. The CDR3 loop spans 11 amino acids. The V gene's germline CDR1 is LNHNV and CDR2 YYDKDF (reference sequence). The CDR3 DNA reads TGTGCCACCGACGGCGGCTACGAGCAGTACTTC. Amino acids: CATDGGYEQYF.

J is TRBJ1-4 and V is TRBV19; no clear D gene. Germline V gives CDR1 LNHDA, CDR2 SQIVND (reference sequence). The length of the CDR3 is 14 residues. V was shortened by 3 bases and J by 0 bases, with 5 bases between the two germline ends. The CDR3: CASSIIATNEKLFF. In nucleotides, the CDR3 is TGTGCCAGTAGTATTATTGCAACTAATGAAAAACTGTTTTTT.

V gene TRBV4-3 combines with J gene TRBJ2-3; D is ambiguous. The CDR3 has 16 residues. Germline CDR1 LGHNA, CDR2 YSLEER. Trimming stripped 0 bases from V and 2 bases from J, with 12 bases between. CDR3 sequence: CASSQEVRAHTDTQYF. CDR3 DNA sequence: TGCGCCAGCAGCCAAGAGGTTAGAGCGCACACAGATACGCAGTATTTT.

This clone was seen just once. DNA of the CDR3: TGCGCCAGCAGCCAAGGGGACATCACCGGGGAGCTGTTTTTT. As protein: CASSQGDITGELFF. The V gene is TRBV4-3, the J gene TRBJ2-2, with D maybe TRBD1 (6 bases). Looked up from germline, CDR1 is LGHNA and CDR2 is YSLEER. V gave up 1 base and J gave up 4 bases, with 7 bases separating them. There are 14 residues in the CDR3.

V usage is TRBV28 and J usage is TRBJ1-3, with no clear D. V was clipped by 2 bases and J by 0 bases, with 11 bases between them. This CDR3 is 16 amino acids long. The V gene's germline CDR1 is MDHEN and CDR2 SYDVKM. CDR3 nucleotides: TGTGCCAGCAGTTTAGTCAGTTGGAGCTCTGGAAACACCATATATTTT. This codes for CASSLVSWSSGNTIYF.

As to this clone: This same CDR3 is encoded by further DNA sequences in the sample. The genes are TRBV18 and TRBJ2-3; D gene unclear. This CDR3 region has 13 residues. Trimming cost V 0 bases and J 0 bases, with 1 base left between them. Per germline, CDR1 KGHSH and CDR2 LQKENI. CDR3 sequence reads: CASSPPSTDTQYF. The CDR3 DNA reads TGTGCCAGCTCACCACCGAGCACAGATACGCAGTATTTT.

V is TRBV5-1 and J is TRBJ1-4, with 8 bases matching TRBD1. J gave up 0 bases and V 4 bases, and 5 bases lay outside the gene matches. In germline, CDR1 is SGHRS, CDR2 YFSETQ. This CDR3 comprises 16 residues. The CDR3: CASSIGQGSTNEKLFF. The CDR3 bases are TGCGCCAGCAGCATAGGACAGGGCTCAACTAATGAAAAACTGTTTTTT. The whole variable domain, filled in from reference TRBV5-1 and TRBJ1-4, reads KAGVTQTPRYLIKTRGQQVTLSCSPISGHRSVSWYQQTPGQGLQFLFEYFSETQRNKGNFPGRFSGRQFSNSRSEMNVSTLELGDSALYLCASSIGQGSTNEKLFFGSGTQLSVL.

The chain carries TRBV7-2 and TRBJ2-5; either TRBD1 or TRBD2 may fit D (5 bases each). Trimming left V 1 base short and J 5 bases short, with 14 bases between. Germline V lookup: CDR1 SGHTA, CDR2 FQGNSA. The CDR3 sequence is 15 residues long. CDR3 in amino acids: CASSLGGAGWETQYF. CDR3 in DNA: TGTGCCAGCAGCTTAGGGGGCGCGGGCTGGGAGACCCAGTACTTC.

The genes are TRBV6-5 and TRBJ2-1; perhaps TRBD1 as D (6 bases). The CDR3 totals 15 residues. With 7 bases removed from V and 6 bases from J, the gap between germline ends came to 19 bases. The germline gives CDR1 MNHEY, CDR2 SVGAGI. Written as DNA, the CDR3 is TGTGCCAGCACTCCCAGTCTGGGACAAATCAATGAGCAGTTCTTC. Translated: CASTPSLGQINEQFF.

The chain joins TRBV6-6 to TRBJ1-1; 9 bases agree with TRBD1. Per the germline V gene, CDR1 is MNHNY and CDR2 is SVGAGI (reference sequence). CDR3 length equals 13 residues. V shed 7 bases, J shed 4 bases, and the junction held 4 bases outside the gene matches. The CDR3: CASTDRGGTEAFF. The CDR3 DNA sequence: TGTGCCAGCACGGACAGGGGAGGCACTGAAGCTTTCTTT.

This chain joins TRBV18 and TRBJ2-7; D remains unclear. Trimming pared 6 bases from V and 4 bases from J, leaving 10 bases between. Germline V CDR1 and CDR2: KGHSH, LQKENI. The CDR3 covers 12 residues. As DNA, the CDR3 is TGTGCCAGCTCCGACTCCCAATACGAGCAGTACTTC. This translates into CASSDSQYEQYF.

This clone was found once. The chain joins TRBV12-5 to TRBJ2-1; perhaps TRBD2 as D (6 bases). V was pared by 7 bases and J by 1 base, with 14 bases between. CDR3 length: 15 amino acids. Germline CDR1 and CDR2: LGHNT and FRNRAP. The chain's CDR3 is CASAQRGTSYNEQFF. CDR3 nucleotide sequence: TGTGCTAGTGCCCAACGGGGGACTTCCTACAATGAGCAGTTCTTC. The whole variable domain, filled in from reference TRBV12-5 and TRBJ2-1, reads DARVTQTPRHKVTEMGQEVTMRCQPILGHNTVFWYRQTMMQGLELLAYFRNRAPLDDSGMPKDRFSAEMPDATLATLKIQPSEPRDSAVYFCASAQRGTSYNEQFFGPGTRLTVL.

This clone is medium-sized by share. The chain combines TRBV7-2 with TRBJ1-3; D remains ambiguous. Germline assignment: CDR1 SGHTA and CDR2 FQGNSA. The CDR3 runs 16 residues. V lost 2 bases to trimming and J lost 0 bases, with 11 bases between them. The CDR3 DNA follows: TGTGCCAGCAGCTTAATGATCGCAACCTCTGGAAACACCATATATTTT. It is translated as CASSLMIATSGNTIYF.

J is TRBJ2-5 and V is TRBV4-1; 10 positions match TRBD2. Germline V gives CDR1 MGHRA, CDR2 YSYEKL. Germline trimming cut 5 bases from V and 4 bases from J; bases unmatched to any gene: 10. The CDR3 has 16 amino acids. CDR3: CASSSLSGRAGETQYF. The CDR3 DNA reads as TGCGCCAGCAGCTCTCTCAGCGGGAGGGCGGGAGAGACCCAGTACTTC.

This clone was seen only a few times. The chain has TRBV7-2 and TRBJ1-5, with 7 nucleotides matching TRBD1. The CDR3 is 13 amino acids. V lost 5 bases and J lost 5; bases outside the gene matches: 3. Germline V lookup: CDR1 SGHTA, CDR2 FQGNSA. The CDR3 coding sequence is TGTGCCAGCAGCCCCGGACAGGATCAGCCCCAGCATTTT. It translates to CASSPGQDQPQHF.

This rearrangement joins TRBV18 to TRBJ2-5; D is unclear. The V and J ends lost 6 bases and 0 bases respectively, with 17 bases between them. CDR1 KGHSH and CDR2 LQKENI come from the germline V gene. The CDR3 spans 16 residues. The DNA for the CDR3 is TGTGCCAGCTCCTCGCAACGAGTGATGTACCAAGAGACCCAGTACTTC. Translated, it gives CASSSQRVMYQETQYF.

The J gene is TRBJ2-7, the V gene TRBV2; D is unresolved. The CDR3 is 14 residues long. Trimming removed 7 bases at V and 0 bases at J, with 13 bases between. CDR1 and CDR2 (germline): SNHLY, FYNNEI. The CDR3 coding sequence is TGTGCCAGCAATGGGGATAGGAGCTCCTACGAGCAGTACTTC. This encodes CASNGDRSSYEQYF.

V and J are TRBV4-1 and TRBJ2-7, with D hard to call. The germline CDR1 and CDR2 sequences are MGHRA and YSYEKL. V was pared by 5 bases and J by 6 bases, with 17 bases between. The CDR3 consists of 14 residues. CDR3 protein: CASSIRRADGEQYF. In DNA form, the CDR3 reads TGCGCCAGCAGCATCCGACGGGCGGACGGCGAGCAGTACTTC.